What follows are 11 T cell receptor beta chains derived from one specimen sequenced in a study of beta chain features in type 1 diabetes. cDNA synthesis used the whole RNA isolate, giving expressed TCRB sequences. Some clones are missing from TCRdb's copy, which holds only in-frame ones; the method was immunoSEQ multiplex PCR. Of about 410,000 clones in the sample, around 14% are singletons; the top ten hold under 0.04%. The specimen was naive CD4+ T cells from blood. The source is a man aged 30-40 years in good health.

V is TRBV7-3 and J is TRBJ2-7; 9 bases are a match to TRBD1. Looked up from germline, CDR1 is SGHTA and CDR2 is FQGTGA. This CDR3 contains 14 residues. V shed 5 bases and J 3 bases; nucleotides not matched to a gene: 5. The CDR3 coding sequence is TGTGCCAGCAGCCTCGACAGGGGGGACTACGAGCAGTACTTC. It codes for CASSLDRGDYEQYF.

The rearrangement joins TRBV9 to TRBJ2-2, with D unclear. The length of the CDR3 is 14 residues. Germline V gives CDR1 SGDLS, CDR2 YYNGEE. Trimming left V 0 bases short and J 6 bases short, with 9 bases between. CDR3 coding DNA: TGTGCCAGCAGCGTAGAAGCTTACCCCGGGGAGCTGTTTTTT. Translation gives CASSVEAYPGELFF.

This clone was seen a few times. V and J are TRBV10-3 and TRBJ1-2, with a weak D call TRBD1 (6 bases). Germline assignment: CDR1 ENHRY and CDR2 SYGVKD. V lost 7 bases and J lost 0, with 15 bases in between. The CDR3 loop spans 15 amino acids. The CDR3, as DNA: TGTGCCATCATCGACAGCAGGGGAGCTAACTATGGCTACACCTTC. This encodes CAIIDSRGANYGYTF.

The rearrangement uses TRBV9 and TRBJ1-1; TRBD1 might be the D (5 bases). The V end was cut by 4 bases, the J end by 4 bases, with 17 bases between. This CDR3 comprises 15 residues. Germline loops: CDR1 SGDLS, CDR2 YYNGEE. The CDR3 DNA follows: TGTGCCAGCAGCTTCTCTGGGGACCGTGGCACTGAAGCTTTCTTT. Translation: CASSFSGDRGTEAFF.

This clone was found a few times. The CDR3 here is CASRPGPLPYEQYF. The CDR3 nucleotides read TGTGCCAGCAGACCGGGACCCCTTCCTTACGAGCAGTACTTC. The chain couples TRBV25-1 to TRBJ2-7; D is tentatively TRBD1 or TRBD2 (5 bases each). The germline V gene has CDR1 MGHDK and CDR2 SYGVNS. This CDR3 has 14 amino acids. The germline V and J ends were trimmed by 6 bases and 4 bases, with 16 bases remaining between them.

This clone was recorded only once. The CDR3 sequence: CASRVGVSNTGELFF. As DNA, the CDR3 is TGTGCCAGCAGGGTCGGAGTTTCCAACACCGGGGAGCTGTTTTTT. This chain uses TRBV7-2 with TRBJ2-2; D unresolved. Trimming took off 6 bases at V and 2 bases at J, with 13 bases between the two ends. CDR3 length: 15 amino acids. Germline assignment: CDR1 SGHTA and CDR2 FQGNSA.

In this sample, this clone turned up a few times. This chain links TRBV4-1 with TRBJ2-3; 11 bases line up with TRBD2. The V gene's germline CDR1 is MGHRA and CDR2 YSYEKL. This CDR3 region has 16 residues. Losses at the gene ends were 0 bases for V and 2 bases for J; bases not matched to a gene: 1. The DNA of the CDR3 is TGCGCCAGCAGCCAAGATAGCGGGGGGGCCACAGATACGCAGTATTTT. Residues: CASSQDSGGATDTQYF.

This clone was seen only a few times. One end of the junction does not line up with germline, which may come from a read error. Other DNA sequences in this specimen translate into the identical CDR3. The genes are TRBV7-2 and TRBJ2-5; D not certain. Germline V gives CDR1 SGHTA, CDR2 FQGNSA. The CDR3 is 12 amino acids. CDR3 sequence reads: CASSSFPETQYF. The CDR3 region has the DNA TGTGCCAGCAGCTCCTTTCCGGAGACACAGTACTTC.

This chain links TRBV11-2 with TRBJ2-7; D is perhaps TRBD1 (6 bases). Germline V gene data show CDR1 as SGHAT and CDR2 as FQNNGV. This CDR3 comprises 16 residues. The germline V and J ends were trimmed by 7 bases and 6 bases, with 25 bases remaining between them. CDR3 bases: TGTGCCAGCATGGGCCTTCCAGGGGCCGGGGCTCTCGAGCAGTACTTC. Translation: CASMGLPGAGALEQYF.

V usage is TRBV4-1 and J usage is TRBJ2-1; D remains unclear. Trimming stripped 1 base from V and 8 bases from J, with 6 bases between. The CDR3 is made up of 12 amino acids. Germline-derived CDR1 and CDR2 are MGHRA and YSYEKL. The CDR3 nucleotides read TGCGCCAGCAGCCAAGTTATAGATGAGCAGTTCTTC. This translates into CASSQVIDEQFF.

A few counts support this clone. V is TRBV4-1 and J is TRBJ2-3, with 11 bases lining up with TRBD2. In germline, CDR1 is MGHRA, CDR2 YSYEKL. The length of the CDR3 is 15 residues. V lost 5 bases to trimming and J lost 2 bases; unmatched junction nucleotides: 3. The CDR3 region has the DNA TGCGCCAGCAGCTGGGGACTAGCGGACACAGATACGCAGTATTTT. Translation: CASSWGLADTDTQYF.